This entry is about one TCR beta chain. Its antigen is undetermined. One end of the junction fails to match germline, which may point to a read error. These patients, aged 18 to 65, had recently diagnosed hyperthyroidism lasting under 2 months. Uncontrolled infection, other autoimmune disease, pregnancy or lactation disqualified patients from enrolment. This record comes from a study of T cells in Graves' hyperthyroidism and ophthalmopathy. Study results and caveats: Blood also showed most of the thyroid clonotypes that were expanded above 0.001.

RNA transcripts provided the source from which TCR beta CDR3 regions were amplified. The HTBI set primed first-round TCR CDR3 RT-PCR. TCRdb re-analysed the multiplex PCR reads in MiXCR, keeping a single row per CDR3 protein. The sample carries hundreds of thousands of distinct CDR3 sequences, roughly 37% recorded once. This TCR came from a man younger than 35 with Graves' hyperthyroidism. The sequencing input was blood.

CDR3: CASSIGGNTEVFF. In nucleotides, the CDR3 is TGTGCCAGCAGCATCGGCGGGAACACTGAAGTTTTCTTT. This chain uses TRBV9 with TRBJ1-1; D gene unclear. The CDR3 contains 13 residues. The germline CDR1 and CDR2 sequences are SGDLS and YYNGEE. Looking up the rest from reference TRBV9 and TRBJ1-1 gives the full variable domain: DSGVTQTPKHLITATGQRVTLRCSPRSGDLSVYWYQQSLDQGLQFLIQYYNGEERAKGNILERFSAQQFPDLHSELNLSSLELGDSALYFCASSIGGNTEVFFGQGTRLTVV.